This T cell receptor beta chain was profiled in a study of cytomegalovirus exposure and HLA in healthy donors. General study points: Later analysis suggested links between common viral pathogens and several top significant clusters. Confirmation in vitro established that three CMV-associated chains were specific for CMV antigens.

The CDR3 is 17 residues long. In germline, CDR1 is SGHRS, CDR2 YFSETQ. V was pared by 3 bases and J by 2 bases, with 13 bases of the junction left unmatched. For this clone: What it binds is unknown.

Researchers ran the PCR with 60 Vbeta and 13 Jbeta primers. Under the authors' procedure: About 11 million of about 88 million unique TCR beta chains were shared, per a later count. Libraries were prepared by immunoSEQ multiplex PCR; TCRdb keeps only in-frame clonotypes and omits some of them. D and trimming come from the DNA, and the V and J calls and clone size come from that table. This table holds 100,000 to 150,000 clones, 83% found once. Nominally healthy donors were sampled, though unrecorded immune exposures were likely. The TCR comes from a girl aged 2-10 years in good health and CMV-seronegative. Input material: PBMCs. The V gene is TRBV5-1, the J gene TRBJ1-2; TRBD1 agrees at 7 bases. The CDR3 DNA is TGCGCCAGCAGCTACACCAATTCGGGACAGCGGAACTATGGCTACACCTTC. Translated: CASSYTNSGQRNYGYTF.